This T cell receptor (beta chain) was sequenced for a study of cytomegalovirus exposure and HLA in healthy donors. 60 Vbeta and 13 Jbeta primers were used in PCR. Repertoires were generated with immunoSEQ multiplex PCR, while TCRdb's copy carries only in-frame clones and drops some. The table has under 200,000 clones, roughly 80% seen once; the top ten hold less than 4.5%. CDR3 length: 14 amino acids. Trimming took off 5 bases at V and 4 bases at J, with 14 bases between the two ends. Germline CDR1 and CDR2: SGHTA and FQGNSA. This chain links TRBV7-2 with TRBJ1-2, with D unclear. The sequenced sample was PBMCs. The sequence came from a man aged 45-60 years in good health and CMV-seronegative. CDR3: CASSPTLGAYGYTF. The CDR3 DNA follows: TGTGCCAGCAGCCCCACCTTGGGAGCCTATGGCTACACCTTC.